This passage covers 3 T cell receptor beta chains from one sample sequenced in a study of Graves' ophthalmopathy and Graves' hyperthyroidism. From RNA, the CDR3 regions of TCR beta chains were amplified and sequenced. RT-PCR in the first round used HTBI primers; a second-round multiplex PCR followed. MiXCR, run by TCRdb on the multiplex PCR reads, gives a single entry per CDR3 protein. The table lists 300,000 to 400,000 distinct CDR3 sequences, roughly 15% of them singletons. The sample taken for sequencing was peripheral blood. These receptors were collected from an adult man with Graves' ophthalmopathy.

This clonotype was recorded many times. The CDR3 DNA follows: TGTGCCAGCAGGCCTGGACAGGGGTGGGGAGAAGAGACCCAGTACTTC. Translating it yields CASRPGQGWGEETQYF. This chain connects TRBV6-2 or TRBV6-3 to TRBJ2-5; TRBD1 matches 9 bases. The V gene's germline CDR1 is MNHEY and CDR2 SVGEGT. CDR3 size: 16 residues. J gave up 3 bases and V 6 bases, and 11 bases lay outside the gene matches.

This clonotype was counted ten times or more. The CDR3 DNA reads as TGTGCCAGCAGTTTTGTGGGACAGGGTTTGAGCAATCAGCCCCAGCATTTT. Translated: CASSFVGQGLSNQPQHF. The chain couples TRBV12-3 or TRBV12-4 to TRBJ1-5; 9 bases line up with TRBD1. V trimming: 3 bases; J trimming: 1 base; junction bases outside the gene matches: 7. This CDR3 has 17 residues.

This clonotype was recorded many times. The CDR3 loop reads CSARSGGGRETQYF. DNA of the CDR3: TGCAGTGCTAGGAGCGGGGGGGGCCGAGAGACCCAGTACTTC. The chain joins TRBV20-1 to TRBJ2-5; the match to TRBD2 covers 10 bases. V dropped 3 bases and J dropped 4; count of bases not matched to a gene: 5. This CDR3 spans 14 amino acids. Germline V gene sequence: CDR1 DFQATT, CDR2 SNEGSKA (reference sequence).